This T cell receptor beta chain was sequenced in a study of response to subunit inactivated influenza vaccine. TCRdb redid the calling of the RT-PCR reads with MiXCR, one entry per CDR3 protein. The sample consists of about 570,000 distinct CDR3 sequences, around 11% of them appearing once. The germline V and J ends were trimmed by 0 bases and 11 bases, with 15 bases remaining between them. The CDR3 has 14 amino acids. Germline V lookup: CDR1 SGHRS, CDR2 YFSETQ. These records were also assigned to another study, of T cells expressing NK-cell markers. That publication notes: The authors made TCR beta cDNA libraries by 5'RACE template switching. This switching added a universal primer site and UMIs. Sorted CD3+CD56+NKG2C+, CD3+CD56+NKG2C- and CD3+CD56-NKG2C+ T-cell subsets were beta-chain profiled.

This clonotype originated in a man aged 50 or older who received an inactivated influenza vaccine. The material sequenced was PBMCs from blood, taken on the day of vaccination. V gene TRBV5-1 combines with J gene TRBJ2-1; the D gene is possibly TRBD2 (5 bases). In DNA form, the CDR3 reads TGCGCCAGCAGCTTGGATATCGGGGTTCGTAAGCAGTTCTTC. Residues: CASSLDIGVRKQFF. Variable domain in full (rest from reference TRBV5-1 and TRBJ2-1): KAGVTQTPRYLIKTRGQQVTLSCSPISGHRSVSWYQQTPGQGLQFLFEYFSETQRNKGNFPGRFSGRQFSNSRSEMNVSTLELGDSALYLCASSLDIGVRKQFFGPGTRLTVL.